This T cell receptor (beta chain) was documented in a study of blood T cells in healthy people across ages. Sample-barcoded 5' priming and a J-beta primer mix drove a second PCR of about 6 to 11 cycles. The authors tagged each cDNA molecule using a template-switch adaptor with 12 random nucleotides. TCRdb reprocessed the 5' RACE reads via MiXCR and lists one record per CDR3 protein. The data hold about 590,000 distinct CDR3 sequences, with about 30% observed a single time. Germline V gene lookup returns CDR1 GTSNPN and CDR2 SVGIG (reference sequence). Trimming took off 4 bases at V and 0 bases at J, with 22 bases between the two ends. This CDR3 region has 19 residues. Those donating, healthy Caucasian individuals from Russia, were aged about 6 to 95. Each sample had at least 6 million PBMCs isolated. A note on this clonotype: The antigen remains undetermined.

Study-level results: Per-million-T-cell TCR beta diversity fell roughly linearly with age.

The sample taken for sequencing was blood. The V and J genes are TRBV30 and TRBJ2-6; a possible D gene is TRBD1 (6 bases). This TCR came from a woman of 80 years or more in good health. CDR3 in DNA: TGTGCCTGGACCGATGGTGTAGGACAGCCGTTCTCTGGGGCCAACGTCCTGACTTTC. Translating gives CAWTDGVGQPFSGANVLTF.